The 16 T cell receptor beta chains reported below all come from one sample, sequenced in a study of shared clonotypes between healthy human individuals. Measured with immunoSEQ multiplex PCR; TCRdb has only the in-frame clones, and not every one. The repertoire holds around 1.1 million clones, with roughly 80% as singletons. Sequencing was carried out using memory CD4+ T cells from PBMCs. The subset denotes: CD45RA-negative fraction. Receptors were obtained from a man aged 18 to 29 in good health. Some clones in this sample may be carry-over from other donors' samples.

Turning to this clone: The junction departs from the called germline gene at one end, perhaps through a read error. The chain has TRBV19 and TRBJ1-1, with D tentatively TRBD1 (6 bases). Germline V CDR1 and CDR2: LNHDA, SQIVND (reference sequence). This CDR3 comprises 14 residues. CDR3 DNA sequence: TGTGCCAGTAGTATAGCGGGGGCATACACGGAAGCTTTCTTT. This translates into CASSIAGAYTEAFF. Drawing the rest from reference TRBV19 and TRBJ1-1, the complete variable domain is DGGITQSPKYLFRKEGQNVTLSCEQNLNHDAMYWYRQDPGQGLRLIYYSQIVNDFQKGDIAEGYSVSREKKESFPLTVTSAQKNPTAFYLCASSIAGAYTEAFFGQGTRLTVV.

This clone has only a few counts. The chain combines TRBV25-1 with TRBJ2-1, with 8 bases identical to TRBD2. Germline CDR1 is MGHDK and CDR2 is SYGVNS. Germline trimming cut 8 bases from V and 2 bases from J; bases unmatched to any gene: 11. CDR3 length: 16 amino acids. The CDR3 loop reads CASGAGGAGAYNEQFF. In DNA, the CDR3 is TGTGCCAGCGGGGCGGGAGGCGCGGGTGCCTACAATGAGCAGTTCTTC.

The chain uses TRBV11-1 and TRBJ2-7; 7 positions match TRBD1. CDR3 length: 15 residues. Germline-derived CDR1 and CDR2 are SGHAT and FQDESV (reference sequence). Germline trimming cut 5 bases from V and 7 bases from J; bases unmatched to any gene: 14. The CDR3 region is CASSTIRDRPWEQYF. The CDR3 region has the DNA TGTGCCAGCAGCACAATCCGGGACAGACCCTGGGAGCAGTACTTC.

V gene TRBV5-1 combines with J gene TRBJ2-5, with TRBD2 matching over 14 bases. CDR1 and CDR2 from the germline V gene are SGHRS and YFSETQ. The CDR3 loop spans 16 amino acids. V shed 4 bases, J shed 5 bases, and the junction held 7 bases outside the gene matches. The CDR3 coding sequence is TGCGCCAGCAGCCCCCCGGGACTAGCGGGAGTTGAGACCCAGTACTTC. Translating gives CASSPPGLAGVETQYF.

The J gene is TRBJ1-2, the V gene TRBV2; D unresolved. The CDR3 loop spans 14 amino acids. The germline V gene encodes CDR1 SNHLY and CDR2 FYNNEI. Trimming stripped 6 bases from V and 3 bases from J, with 14 bases between. The CDR3 nucleotides are TGTGCCAGCAGAACTCACCGGACTGACTATGGCTACACCTTC. Residues: CASRTHRTDYGYTF.

This clone was seen more than once but under ten times. J is TRBJ1-2 and V is TRBV28; a possible D gene is TRBD1 (6 bases). Germline CDR1 and CDR2: MDHEN and SYDVKM. This CDR3 contains 12 residues. Trimming cost V 9 bases and J 0 bases, with 8 bases left between them. CDR3 bases: TGTGCCAGTCAGGGGTCTAACTATGGCTACACCTTC. It specifies CASQGSNYGYTF.

The gene calls are TRBV28 and TRBJ2-5; TRBD2 matches 9 bases. CDR1 and CDR2 (germline): MDHEN, SYDVKM. The V segment lost 7 bases and the J segment 4 bases; nucleotides outside the gene matches: 16. CDR3 size: 17 residues. In nucleotides, the CDR3 is TGTGCCAGCACTCTACTGCGGGGCGGGAGGGCCCCAGAGACCCAGTACTTC. Translated, it gives CASTLLRGGRAPETQYF.

V usage is TRBV6-5 and J usage is TRBJ2-5; tentative D call: TRBD1 (5 bases). In germline, CDR1 is MNHEY, CDR2 SVGAGI. There are 13 residues in the CDR3. The V end was cut by 4 bases, the J end by 5 bases, with 11 bases between. CDR3 nucleotides: TGTGCCAGCAGTTCCCCAGGGATCGAGACCCAGTACTTC. This codes for CASSSPGIETQYF.

The V call is TRBV7-8, the J call TRBJ2-7; tentatively, D is TRBD2 (7 bases). The ends were cut back, 1 base at V and 7 bases at J, with 17 bases in the middle. CDR1 SGHVS and CDR2 FQNEAQ come from the germline V gene. This CDR3 contains 15 residues. DNA for the CDR3: TGTGCCAGCAGCTTAGGGGGCGGCAGGGGAGGGGAGCAGTACTTC. It translates to CASSLGGGRGGEQYF.

This clone turned up a few times. The chain carries TRBV29-1 and TRBJ2-3, with D unresolved. V was clipped by 1 base and J by 0 bases, with 8 bases between them. Germline-derived CDR1 and CDR2 are SQVTM and ANQGSEA. This CDR3 region has 14 residues. The CDR3 DNA is TGCAGCGTTGAAGCTGTCAGAAGCACAGATACGCAGTATTTT. Residues: CSVEAVRSTDTQYF.

The rearrangement joins TRBV28 to TRBJ1-4; D possibly corresponds to TRBD1 (5 bases). CDR1 is MDHEN and CDR2 is SYDVKM in the germline V gene. CDR3 length equals 14 residues. V dropped 5 bases and J dropped 8 bases, with 15 bases sitting between them. The CDR3 loop is CASSLGTRREKLFF. As DNA, the CDR3 is TGTGCCAGCAGTCTAGGGACCCGGCGGGAAAAACTGTTTTTT. Drawing the rest from reference TRBV28 and TRBJ1-4, the complete variable domain is DVKVTQSSRYLVKRTGEKVFLECVQDMDHENMFWYRQDPGLGLRLIYFSYDVKMKEKGDIPEGYSVSREKKERFSLILESASTNQTSMYLCASSLGTRREKLFFGSGTQLSVL.

Only a few counts were recorded for this clone. This chain connects TRBV28 to TRBJ1-5; D gene unclear. Between the trimmed V and J ends, which lost 5 bases and 6 bases, there was a span of 11 bases. Germline CDR1 is MDHEN and CDR2 is SYDVKM. The CDR3 length is 13 residues. DNA of the CDR3: TGTGCCAGCAGTCCCGATGCCCTTCAGCCCCAGCATTTT. It yields the protein CASSPDALQPQHF. The variable domain in full, with the rest retrieved from reference TRBV28 and TRBJ1-5, is DVKVTQSSRYLVKRTGEKVFLECVQDMDHENMFWYRQDPGLGLRLIYFSYDVKMKEKGDIPEGYSVSREKKERFSLILESASTNQTSMYLCASSPDALQPQHFGDGTRLSIL.

This chain uses TRBV27 with TRBJ2-2, with D possibly matching TRBD1 (6 bases). Germline-derived CDR1 and CDR2 are MNHEY and SMNVEV (reference sequence). The CDR3 is 18 residues long. V was clipped by 3 bases and J by 0 bases, with 17 bases between them. CDR3 coding DNA: TGTGCCAGCAGTTTGGCTCCCCCCGGGACACCGAACACCGGGGAGCTGTTTTTT. Its translation: CASSLAPPGTPNTGELFF.

In the case of this clone: Different DNA sequences within this sample yield the same CDR3. The chain has TRBV2 and TRBJ1-5; TRBD1 aligns across 10 bases. With V trimmed by 6 bases and J by 4 bases, 3 bases remained unmatched. Germline lookup yields CDR1 SNHLY and CDR2 FYNNEI. The CDR3 has 14 residues. DNA for the CDR3: TGTGCCAGCAGGGAGGGACAGGGGAATCAGCCCCAGCATTTT. It yields the protein CASREGQGNQPQHF.

This chain uses TRBV5-1 with TRBJ2-1; D may be TRBD1 (6 bases). The CDR3 loop spans 15 amino acids. Trimming took off 0 bases at V and 5 bases at J, with 12 bases between the two ends. The germline CDR1 and CDR2 sequences are SGHRS and YFSETQ. The CDR3: CASSLAGTSNNEQFF. The CDR3 coding sequence is TGCGCCAGCAGCTTGGCAGGGACATCTAACAATGAGCAGTTCTTC.

The chain carries TRBV5-1 and TRBJ1-5; 7 nucleotides align to TRBD1. The length of the CDR3 is 15 residues. From germline, CDR1 is SGHRS and CDR2 YFSETQ. Unmatched junction bases numbered 4, after V lost 1 base and J lost 3 bases. Written as DNA, the CDR3 is TGCGCCAGCAGCTTGACAGGGGCCCTCAATCAGCCCCAGCATTTT. Encoded protein: CASSLTGALNQPQHF.